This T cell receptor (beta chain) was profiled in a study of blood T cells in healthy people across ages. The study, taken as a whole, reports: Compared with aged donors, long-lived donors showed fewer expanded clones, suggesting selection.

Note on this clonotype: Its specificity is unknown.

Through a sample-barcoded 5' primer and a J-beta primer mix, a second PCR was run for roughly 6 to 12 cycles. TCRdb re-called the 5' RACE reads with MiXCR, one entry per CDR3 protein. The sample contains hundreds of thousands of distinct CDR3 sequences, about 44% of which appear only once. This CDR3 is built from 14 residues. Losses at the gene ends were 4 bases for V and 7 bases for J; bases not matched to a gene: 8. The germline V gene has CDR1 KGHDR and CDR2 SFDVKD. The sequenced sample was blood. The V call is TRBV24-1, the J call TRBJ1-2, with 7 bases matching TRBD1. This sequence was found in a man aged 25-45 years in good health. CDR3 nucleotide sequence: TGTGCCACCAGTGACCCCGGGACAGCCGGTGGCTACACCTTC. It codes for CATSDPGTAGGYTF.